The 13 T cell receptor beta chains reported below all come from one sample, sequenced in a study. Via MiXCR, TCRdb re-called the 5' RACE reads, giving one row per CDR3 protein. The data contain 6,500 to 9,000 distinct CDR3 sequences, approximately 71% of them seen just once; the ten biggest clones take up around 4%. Sequenced material: tumor-infiltrating naive CD4+ T cells sorted from the breast tumor. As for subset: naive CD4+ T cells, CD4+CD45RA+CD25-. The receptors were sampled from a female donor with breast cancer.

CDR3 loop: CASRTGLAGRNYNEQFF. The CDR3 bases are TGTGCCAGCAGAACCGGACTAGCGGGGCGCAACTACAATGAGCAGTTCTTC. This chain joins TRBV6-2 or TRBV6-3 and TRBJ2-1; TRBD2 matches 12 bases. Looked up from germline, CDR1 is MNHEY and CDR2 is SVGEGT. The length of the CDR3 is 17 residues. The J segment lost 3 bases and the V segment lost 6 bases, leaving 9 bases of the junction unmatched.

This clonotype was detected once. J is TRBJ2-3 and V is TRBV5-6; D not certain. Trimming pared 2 bases from V and 2 bases from J, leaving 15 bases between. The CDR3 consists of 16 residues. Germline V gene sequence: CDR1 SGHDT, CDR2 YYEEEE. The CDR3 nucleotides are TGTGCCAGCAGCTTCACACCTTTGATAGCCACAGATACGCAGTATTTT. It encodes CASSFTPLIATDTQYF.

This clonotype was detected a few times. The rearrangement uses TRBV7-9 and TRBJ1-5; no clear D. This CDR3 has 14 residues. In germline, CDR1 is SEHNR, CDR2 FQNEAQ (reference sequence). V shed 5 bases and J shed 8 bases, with 16 bases lying between them. The CDR3 DNA is TGTGCCAGCAGCCCCTTAGGTAGGGCTGAGCCCCAGCATTTT. Protein sequence: CASSPLGRAEPQHF. Full variable domain (missing parts from reference TRBV7-9 and TRBJ1-5): DTGVSQNPRHKITKRGQNVTFRCDPISEHNRLYWYRQTLGQGPEFLTYFQNEAQLEKSRLLSDRFSAERPKGSFSTLEIQRTEQGDSAMYLCASSPLGRAEPQHFGDGTRLSIL.

The sample holds one count of this clonotype. CDR3: CAISESAGSGNTIYF. The CDR3 DNA sequence: TGTGCCATCAGTGAGTCGGCAGGCTCTGGAAACACCATATATTTT. This rearrangement joins TRBV10-3 to TRBJ1-3; D is unresolved. Germline V gene sequence: CDR1 ENHRY, CDR2 SYGVKD. Between the trimmed V and J ends, which lost 0 bases and 0 bases, there was a span of 6 bases. This CDR3 spans 15 amino acids.

CDR3 protein: CSVVIAGSAPDTQYF. The CDR3 DNA follows: TGCAGCGTTGTGATAGCGGGGAGCGCCCCAGATACGCAGTATTTT. This chain links TRBV29-1 with TRBJ2-3; TRBD2 aligns across 8 bases. In germline, CDR1 is SQVTM, CDR2 ANQGSEA. V shed 4 bases, J shed 4 bases, and the junction held 10 bases outside the gene matches. The CDR3 runs to 15 residues.

The gene calls are TRBV20-1 and TRBJ2-1, with 13 bases aligning to TRBD2. After removal of 0 bases from V and 5 bases from J, the junction contained 7 bases not matched to a gene. Germline CDR1 is DFQATT and CDR2 is SNEGSKA (reference sequence). This CDR3 spans 17 amino acids. The CDR3, as DNA: TGCAGTGCTAGAGATCCGAGGACTAGCGGGGGAAACAATGAGCAGTTCTTC. Protein: CSARDPRTSGGNNEQFF.

The V call is TRBV20-1, the J call TRBJ2-1, with D possibly matching TRBD2 (5 bases). The CDR3 length is 12 residues. Between the trimmed V and J ends, which lost 3 bases and 12 bases, there was a span of 15 bases. In germline, CDR1 is DFQATT, CDR2 SNEGSKA (reference sequence). In nucleotides, the CDR3 is TGCAGTGCTAGTAGGCTGCCTCGGGGGCAGTTCTTC. It encodes CSASRLPRGQFF.

The chain couples TRBV20-1 to TRBJ1-5, with D uncertain. Looked up from germline, CDR1 is DFQATT and CDR2 is SNEGSKA (reference sequence). The V end was cut by 0 bases, the J end by 2 bases, with 14 bases between. This CDR3 has 16 amino acids. The CDR3, as DNA: TGCAGTGCTAGAGATTCCGGGCGCTTTGGCAATCAGCCCCAGCATTTT. It encodes CSARDSGRFGNQPQHF.

This chain joins TRBV7-2 and TRBJ2-2; 9 nucleotides align to TRBD2. The germline V gene encodes CDR1 SGHTA and CDR2 FQGNSA. There are 16 residues in the CDR3. J was trimmed by 4 bases and V by 5 bases; bases with no gene match: 8. The CDR3 DNA follows: TGTGCCAGCAGCCCCGCAGCGGGAGGCCCCACCGGGGAGCTGTTTTTT. It specifies CASSPAAGGPTGELFF.

This chain uses TRBV5-1 with TRBJ2-3; D is unclear. Germline CDR1 and CDR2: SGHRS and YFSETQ. The length of the CDR3 is 15 residues. Trimming took 0 bases from V and 2 from J, leaving 10 bases between them. The CDR3 protein is CASSLVSPSTDTQYF. The DNA of the CDR3 is TGCGCCAGCAGCTTGGTTAGTCCCTCCACAGATACGCAGTATTTT.

This chain uses TRBV20-1 with TRBJ2-5; a possible D gene is TRBD2 (5 bases). CDR1 and CDR2 from the germline V gene are DFQATT and SNEGSKA (reference sequence). The CDR3 runs to 14 residues. The V gene lost 1 base and the J gene lost 2 bases, with 11 bases spanning the gap. The CDR3 region has the DNA TGCAGTGCTAGAGTTAGACTACAACAAGAGACCCAGTACTTC. It encodes CSARVRLQQETQYF.

V gene TRBV9 combines with J gene TRBJ2-2; D not certain. Germline assignment: CDR1 SGDLS and CDR2 YYNGEE. The CDR3 sequence is 15 residues long. With 0 bases removed from V and 4 bases from J, the gap between germline ends came to 10 bases. CDR3 bases: TGTGCCAGCAGCGTAGGAATTACGGGCACCGGGGAGCTGTTTTTT. This codes for CASSVGITGTGELFF.

This clonotype is classed as large. The rearrangement uses TRBV20-1 and TRBJ2-3, with 7 positions matching TRBD1. Germline-derived CDR1 and CDR2 are DFQATT and SNEGSKA (reference sequence). The CDR3 spans 14 residues. As DNA, the CDR3 is TGCAGGGTAACCCAGGGGGTTGGCACAGATACGCAGTATTTT. Residues: CRVTQGVGTDTQYF.